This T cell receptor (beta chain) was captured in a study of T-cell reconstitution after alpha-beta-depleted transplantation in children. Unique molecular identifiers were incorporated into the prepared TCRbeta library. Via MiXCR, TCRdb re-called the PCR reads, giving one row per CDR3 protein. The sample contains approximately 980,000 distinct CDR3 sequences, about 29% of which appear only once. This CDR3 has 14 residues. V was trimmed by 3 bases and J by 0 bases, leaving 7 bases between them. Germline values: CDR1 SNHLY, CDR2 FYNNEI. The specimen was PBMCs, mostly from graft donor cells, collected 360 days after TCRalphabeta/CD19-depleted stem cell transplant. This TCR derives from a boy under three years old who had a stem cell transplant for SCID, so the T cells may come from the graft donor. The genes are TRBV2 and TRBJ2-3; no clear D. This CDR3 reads CASSDSASTDTQYF. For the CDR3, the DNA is TGTGCCAGCAGTGACAGCGCTAGCACAGATACGCAGTATTTT.